This TCR beta chain originates from a study of blood T cell repertoires in COVID-19. The protocol was immunoSEQ multiplex PCR, while the TCRdb copy is restricted to in-frame clones and leaves out a portion. Seen here are around 23,000 clones, around 79% observed once, and the top ten hold just over 6.5%. The sequence derives from a man aged 50 or older with COVID-19, enrolled during active disease. The sequencing input was peripheral blood.

The DNA for the CDR3 is TGTGCCAGCAGCTTTTGGCAGGATGAGCAGTTCTTC. Translating it yields CASSFWQDEQFF. The rearrangement joins TRBV5-4 to TRBJ2-1; D uncertain. The germline V and J ends were trimmed by 2 bases and 8 bases, with 8 bases remaining between them. Per the germline V gene, CDR1 is SGHNT and CDR2 is YYREEE (reference sequence). The CDR3 is 12 amino acids.